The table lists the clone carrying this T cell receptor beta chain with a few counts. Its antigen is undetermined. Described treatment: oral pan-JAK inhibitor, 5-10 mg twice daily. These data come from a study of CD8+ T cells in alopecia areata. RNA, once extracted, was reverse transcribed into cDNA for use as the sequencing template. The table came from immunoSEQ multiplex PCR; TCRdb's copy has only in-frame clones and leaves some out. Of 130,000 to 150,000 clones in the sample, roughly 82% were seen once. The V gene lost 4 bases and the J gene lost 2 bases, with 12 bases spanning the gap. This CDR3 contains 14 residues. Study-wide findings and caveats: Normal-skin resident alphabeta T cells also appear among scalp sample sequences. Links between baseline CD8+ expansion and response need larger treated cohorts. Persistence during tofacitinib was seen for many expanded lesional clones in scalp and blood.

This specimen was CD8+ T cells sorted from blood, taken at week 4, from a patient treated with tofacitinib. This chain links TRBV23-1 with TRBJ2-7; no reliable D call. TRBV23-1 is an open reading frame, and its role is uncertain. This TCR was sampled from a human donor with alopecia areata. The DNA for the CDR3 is TGCGCCAGCAGTCGGTTTTCCATAGCCTACGAGCAGTACTTC. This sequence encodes CASSRFSIAYEQYF.